One sample yielded the 31 T cell receptor beta chains listed below, sequenced in a study of shared clonotypes between healthy human individuals (dated by TCRdb to the early 2020s). Library preparation was by the immunoSEQ multiplex PCR assay. In TCRdb, the immuneACCESS table is reduced to in-frame sequences with V and J assigned. These tables do not hold every clone; where another copy was compared, an unresolved V gene accounts for under half, and the others remain unexplained. Recorded for this sample are a few million clones; just over 90% of them occurred a single time. Of the sample, around 0.14% falls within the top ten clones. Sequencing was carried out using naive CD4+ T cells sorted from blood. What this sample's cell subset or site label stands for: CD45RA+ positively selected. The source is a man younger than 35 in good health.

The J gene is TRBJ1-6, the V gene TRBV5-6; 9 bases line up with TRBD1. Germline V gene sequence: CDR1 SGHDT, CDR2 YYEEEE. V dropped 4 bases and J dropped 9; count of bases not matched to a gene: 8. This CDR3 has 15 amino acids. The CDR3 loop reads CASSLRTGVSSPLHF. The CDR3, as DNA: TGTGCCAGCAGCCTCAGGACAGGGGTGAGTTCACCCCTCCACTTT.

The rearrangement uses TRBV15 and TRBJ2-7; TRBD1 agrees at 10 bases. The ends lost 5 bases at V and 0 bases at J; junction bases unmatched: 7. Germline V gene sequence: CDR1 LNHNV, CDR2 YYDKDF (reference sequence). The CDR3 sequence is 16 residues long. This CDR3 reads CATSRRTGGDSYEQYF. The CDR3 DNA reads as TGTGCCACCAGCCGTAGGACAGGGGGGGACTCCTACGAGCAGTACTTC.

V and J are TRBV28 and TRBJ2-5; possible D gene TRBD1, 6 bases. The germline gives CDR1 MDHEN, CDR2 SYDVKM. The V end lost 10 bases, the J end lost 5 bases, and 20 bases lay between the germline ends. This CDR3 is 14 amino acids long. The chain's CDR3 is CATSQAFTGETQYF. In DNA, the CDR3 is TGTGCCACATCACAGGCCTTTACAGGGGAGACCCAGTACTTC.

The chain couples TRBV18 to TRBJ2-7; the D gene is possibly TRBD1 (5 bases). Germline lookup yields CDR1 KGHSH and CDR2 LQKENI. The V gene lost 5 bases and the J gene lost 7 bases, with 24 bases spanning the gap. The CDR3 runs to 16 residues. The CDR3 spells CASSTLGTGSLKEQYF. DNA for the CDR3: TGTGCCAGCTCAACATTGGGAACAGGCTCTCTAAAGGAGCAGTACTTC.

The genes are TRBV29-1 and TRBJ2-4; D remains ambiguous. V was cut by 3 bases and J by 7 bases, with 19 bases left in between. Germline values: CDR1 SQVTM, CDR2 ANQGSEA. This CDR3 has 15 amino acids. CDR3 in amino acids: CSVEGYQASPNIQYF. CDR3 DNA: TGCAGCGTTGAGGGCTACCAGGCGTCCCCCAACATTCAGTACTTC.

V and J are TRBV5-4 and TRBJ2-1; D is perhaps TRBD1 (6 bases). This CDR3 spans 15 amino acids. CDR1 SGHNT and CDR2 YYREEE come from the germline V gene (reference sequence). Between the trimmed V and J ends, which lost 1 base and 6 bases, there was a span of 14 bases. The DNA of the CDR3 is TGTGCCAGCAGCTTGCCGATGGGGGCGCGCAATGAGCAGTTCTTC. It translates to CASSLPMGARNEQFF.

This sequence joins TRBV25-1 and TRBJ1-1; no reliable D call. V was shortened by 2 bases and J by 0 bases, with 7 bases between the two germline ends. The germline V gene encodes CDR1 MGHDK and CDR2 SYGVNS. The CDR3 spans 14 residues. In nucleotides, the CDR3 is TGTGCCAGCAGTGAAGGAGACATGAACACTGAAGCTTTCTTT. This gives the protein CASSEGDMNTEAFF. The full variable domain, rest sourced from reference TRBV25-1 and TRBJ1-1, is EADIYQTPRYLVIGTGKKITLECSQTMGHDKMYWYQQDPGMELHLIHYSYGVNSTEKGDLSSESTVSRIRTEHFPLTLESARPSHTSQYLCASSEGDMNTEAFFGQGTRLTVV.

V is TRBV28 and J is TRBJ2-5; D gene ambiguous. The J call could be wrong; TRBJ2-7 is a better fit for the DNA end. Germline-derived CDR1 and CDR2 are MDHEN and SYDVKM. This CDR3 spans 14 amino acids. CDR3 amino acids: CASSLPPHGSEQYF. In DNA form, the CDR3 reads TGTGCCAGCAGTTTACCGCCCCACGGCAGCGAGCAGTACTTC.

A word on this clone: Other nucleotide sequences in the sample specify the same CDR3. The rearrangement links TRBV5-1 to TRBJ2-5; tentatively, D is TRBD1 or TRBD2 (6 bases each). V shed 0 bases and J shed 4 bases, with 10 bases lying between them. The CDR3 is 14 residues long. The germline V gene encodes CDR1 SGHRS and CDR2 YFSETQ. The CDR3 coding sequence is TGCGCCAGCAGCTTGGCAAGGGGGGCAGAGACCCAGTACTTC. This codes for CASSLARGAETQYF.

The V and J genes are TRBV6-5 and TRBJ1-3, with D hard to call. From germline, CDR1 is MNHEY and CDR2 SVGAGI. The CDR3 has 15 residues. Trimming stripped 7 bases from V and 4 bases from J, with 17 bases between. CDR3 coding DNA: TGTGCCAGCACCTCCAACCTAGCTGCCGGAAACACCATATATTTT. It translates to CASTSNLAAGNTIYF.

The rearrangement links TRBV7-9 to TRBJ2-7, with D maybe TRBD1 (5 bases). Germline V gene data show CDR1 as SEHNR and CDR2 as FQNEAQ (reference sequence). The CDR3 runs 15 residues. V dropped 5 bases and J dropped 7 bases, with 21 bases sitting between them. As DNA, the CDR3 is TGTGCCAGCAGCCGATCTCCTCAGGGCCGGGTGGAGCAGTACTTC. Encoded protein: CASSRSPQGRVEQYF.

V and J are TRBV5-1 and TRBJ2-7; either TRBD1 or TRBD2 may fit D (6 bases each). This CDR3 has 15 residues. CDR1 SGHRS and CDR2 YFSETQ come from the germline V gene. V lost 4 bases to trimming and J lost 3 bases, with 17 bases between them. In DNA form, the CDR3 reads TGCGCCAGCAGCGTACAGGGTGGGGGGATCTACGAGCAGTACTTC. Its protein is CASSVQGGGIYEQYF.

This chain uses TRBV5-4 with TRBJ1-1; 7 positions agree with TRBD1. The CDR3 has 14 residues. J lost 1 base, V lost 3 bases, and 3 bases had no gene match. Germline lookup yields CDR1 SGHNT and CDR2 YYREEE (reference sequence). DNA of the CDR3: TGTGCCAGCAGCTGGGGACAGACGAACACTGAAGCTTTCTTT. The encoded protein is CASSWGQTNTEAFF.

J is TRBJ1-2 and V is TRBV28; D is unclear. The CDR3 has 14 residues. V was pared by 5 bases and J by 3 bases, with 13 bases between. CDR1 is MDHEN, CDR2 SYDVKM, per germline. CDR3 amino acids: CASSEAAPDYGYTF. The CDR3 coding sequence is TGTGCCAGCAGTGAGGCGGCCCCTGACTATGGCTACACCTTC.

The J gene is TRBJ1-4, the V gene TRBV18; 7 bases line up with TRBD1. The germline V gene has CDR1 KGHSH and CDR2 LQKENI. The CDR3 runs to 14 residues. V was pared by 2 bases and J by 7 bases, with 4 bases of the junction left unmatched. Here the CDR3 DNA reads TGTGCCAGCTCACCAGGGACAGTAGTTGAAAAACTGTTTTTT. It codes for CASSPGTVVEKLFF.

The chain combines TRBV6-5 with TRBJ1-1, with D uncertain. Deletions cut 0 bases from V and 1 base from J, with 9 bases between. The CDR3 is made up of 15 amino acids. The germline gives CDR1 MNHEY, CDR2 SVGAGI. CDR3 sequence: CASSYSKAGNTEAFF. The CDR3 nucleotides are TGTGCCAGCAGTTACTCGAAGGCGGGGAACACTGAAGCTTTCTTT.

This rearrangement joins TRBV7-2 to TRBJ1-1; D gene unclear. The CDR3 contains 12 residues. Germline V CDR1 and CDR2: SGHTA, FQGNSA. Trimming left V 5 bases short and J 6 bases short, with 10 bases between. The CDR3 sequence: CASSLPSAEAFF. CDR3 coding DNA: TGTGCCAGCAGCCTCCCCTCTGCTGAAGCTTTCTTT.

CDR3 protein: CASTTTGYYEQYF. The CDR3 DNA is TGTGCCAGCACCACGACAGGCTACTACGAGCAGTACTTC. The gene calls are TRBV7-9 and TRBJ2-7, with D possibly being TRBD1 (6 bases). The germline V gene encodes CDR1 SEHNR and CDR2 FQNEAQ (reference sequence). This CDR3 is 13 amino acids long. The V and J ends lost 7 bases and 3 bases respectively, with 13 bases between them. Filled out from reference TRBV7-9 and TRBJ2-7, the complete variable domain reads DTGVSQNPRHKITKRGQNVTFRCDPISEHNRLYWYRQTLGQGPEFLTYFQNEAQLEKSRLLSDRFSAERPKGSFSTLEIQRTEQGDSAMYLCASTTTGYYEQYFGPGTRLTVT.

A note on this clone: The sample contains more than one DNA sequence encoding this CDR3. The rearrangement joins TRBV2 to TRBJ2-5, with D tentatively TRBD1 (6 bases). CDR1 and CDR2 from the germline V gene are SNHLY and FYNNEI. The CDR3 extends over 13 amino acids. The V gene lost 6 bases and the J gene lost 1 base, with 9 bases spanning the gap. CDR3 nucleotides: TGTGCCAGCAGGGGGGACATCCAAGAGACCCAGTACTTC. It codes for CASRGDIQETQYF. The full variable domain, its missing parts supplied by reference TRBV2 and TRBJ2-5, is EPEVTQTPSHQVTQMGQEVILRCVPISNHLYFYWYRQILGQKVEFLVSFYNNEISEKSEIFDDQFSVERPDGSNFTLKIRSTKLEDSAMYFCASRGDIQETQYFGPGTRLLVL.

The chain recombines TRBV5-1 with TRBJ2-7; D not certain. The CDR3 is 15 amino acids. Trimming left V 0 bases short and J 0 bases short, with 10 bases between. Germline CDR1 and CDR2: SGHRS and YFSETQ. The CDR3 DNA sequence: TGCGCCAGCAGCTTGGCCCCGTACAGCTCCTACGAGCAGTACTTC. Translating it yields CASSLAPYSSYEQYF.

DNA for the CDR3: TGTGCCATCAGCTTAGCGGGAGCAAGTGGAGATGAGCAGTTCTTC. Translated, it gives CAISLAGASGDEQFF. The gene calls are TRBV10-3 and TRBJ2-1, with TRBD2 matching 9 bases. Germline assignment: CDR1 ENHRY and CDR2 SYGVKD. CDR3 length: 15 amino acids. Trimming removed 6 bases from V and 8 bases from J; junction bases left unmatched: 11.

This chain connects TRBV19 to TRBJ2-3; 7 nucleotides agree with TRBD2. The CDR3 is 14 amino acids. V was pared by 5 bases and J by 1 base, with 3 bases of the junction left unmatched. CDR1 and CDR2 from the germline V gene are LNHDA and SQIVND (reference sequence). In DNA form, the CDR3 reads TGTGCCAGTAGTCGCCGGGGGGGCACAGATACGCAGTATTTT. Amino acids: CASSRRGGTDTQYF.

In regard to this clone: Other DNA sequences in the sample encode the same CDR3. The CDR3 DNA reads as TGTGCCAGCAGTGGTAACACTGAAGCTTTCTTT. Encoded protein: CASSGNTEAFF. V usage is TRBV6-1 and J usage is TRBJ1-1; the D is unclear. The CDR3 has 11 residues. Looked up from germline, CDR1 is MNHNS and CDR2 is SASEGT. V was shortened by 4 bases and J by 2 bases, with 2 bases between the two germline ends.

This sequence joins TRBV11-3 and TRBJ2-7; D possibly corresponds to TRBD2 (6 bases). The CDR3 sequence is 13 residues long. CDR1 and CDR2 from the germline V gene are SGHNT and YENEEA. Trimming took 5 bases from V and 3 from J, leaving 11 bases between them. Written as DNA, the CDR3 is TGTGCCAGCAGCCCGGGACTGTACTACGAGCAGTACTTC. Protein: CASSPGLYYEQYF.

The rearrangement links TRBV4-3 to TRBJ2-1, with a weak D call TRBD1 (5 bases). CDR1 is LGHNA, CDR2 YSLEER, per germline. V lost 4 bases to trimming and J lost 8 bases, with 21 bases between them. This CDR3 is built from 16 residues. For the CDR3, the DNA is TGCGCCAGCAGCCCCTCTAGGGGCCCCGACGGATATGAGCAGTTCTTC. Amino acids: CASSPSRGPDGYEQFF.

V usage is TRBV6-5 and J usage is TRBJ2-3; TRBD2 is a possible D gene (5 bases). This CDR3 region has 13 residues. CDR1 MNHEY and CDR2 SVGAGI come from the germline V gene. The CDR3: CRRLRRRTDTQYF. CDR3 in DNA: TGTCGGAGGCTAAGGAGACGCACAGATACGCAGTATTTT.

The chain recombines TRBV2 with TRBJ1-4; D is ambiguous. The V gene lost 7 bases and the J gene lost 5 bases, with 14 bases spanning the gap. The CDR3 contains 14 residues. The germline CDR1 and CDR2 sequences are SNHLY and FYNNEI. The CDR3 loop is CASNLAGPNEKLFF. Written as DNA, the CDR3 is TGTGCCAGCAATCTCGCAGGACCCAATGAAAAACTGTTTTTT. The full variable domain, its missing parts supplied by reference TRBV2 and TRBJ1-4, is EPEVTQTPSHQVTQMGQEVILRCVPISNHLYFYWYRQILGQKVEFLVSFYNNEISEKSEIFDDQFSVERPDGSNFTLKIRSTKLEDSAMYFCASNLAGPNEKLFFGSGTQLSVL.

This clone has a handful of counts. In DNA form, the CDR3 reads TGTGCCAGCATCTCTTACGGGCAGCCCCAGCATTTT. Translating gives CASISYGQPQHF. The chain uses TRBV28 and TRBJ1-5; no firm D call. In germline, CDR1 is MDHEN, CDR2 SYDVKM. V shed 7 bases and J shed 7 bases, with 11 bases lying between them. This CDR3 spans 12 amino acids.

The chain recombines TRBV12-2 with TRBJ1-6; the D call TRBD1 from the table was never checked on the DNA. TRBV12-2 is recorded as a pseudogene. This CDR3 has 15 residues. The CDR3 protein is CASRLSSRGTSPLHF. The CDR3 DNA reads as TGTGCAAGTCGCTTATCGTCCAGGGGGACTTCACCCCTCCACTTT.

V and J are TRBV2 and TRBJ2-7; 13 bases map to TRBD2. V was pared by 8 bases and J by 3 bases, with 4 bases of the junction left unmatched. Per the germline V gene, CDR1 is SNHLY and CDR2 is FYNNEI. This CDR3 region has 14 residues. The DNA of the CDR3 is TGTGCCAGCCGCCGACTAGCGGGAGGCTACGAGCAGTACTTC. This translates into CASRRLAGGYEQYF.

V gene TRBV30 combines with J gene TRBJ2-5; D is uncertain. The J call may be mistaken, given a closer DNA end match to TRBJ2-7. CDR3 length: 14 residues. The germline CDR1 and CDR2 sequences are GTSNPN and SVGIG (reference sequence). Here the CDR3 DNA reads TGTGCCTGGAGTGTACCAGGCTTACCTTACGAGCAGTACTTC. This codes for CAWSVPGLPYEQYF.